This TCR beta chain came from a study of blood T cell repertoires in COVID-19. Study-wide background: Spain, Italy and the United States supplied samples that represented acute and convalescent COVID-19. Nucleic acid was either cDNA or gDNA, and it came from T cells, B-cell-depleted T cells, or PBMCs.

CDR1 is SGHNT and CDR2 is YENEEA in the germline V gene. Trimming pared 1 base from V and 1 base from J, leaving 10 bases between. The CDR3 runs to 15 residues. Authors' processing steps: By means of reference gene primer amplification, nucleated cell counts were estimated. Assay: immunoSEQ multiplex PCR; the TCRdb copy retains only in-frame clones and omits some. Clone size and the V and J calls come from that table; the DNA yielded D and trimming. The table shows some 130,000 clones, with 81% occurring only once. V gene TRBV11-3 combines with J gene TRBJ1-1; D uncertain. This receptor was identified in a woman in her sixties or seventies with active or convalescent COVID-19. Sample: peripheral blood. CDR3 region: CASSLGFGGNTEAFF. CDR3 DNA: TGTGCCAGCAGCTTAGGGTTTGGAGGGAACACTGAAGCTTTCTTT.